These 25 T cell receptor beta chains share one sample of origin, sequenced in a study of blood T cell repertoires in COVID-19. Using immunoSEQ multiplex PCR, the repertoire was profiled, and TCRdb retains in-frame clones only, with some absent. The repertoire holds about 220,000 clones, with around 81% as singletons. Source material: peripheral blood. The receptors come from a human donor in a cohort sampled during active COVID-19.

This clone was observed many times. V usage is TRBV7-2 and J usage is TRBJ2-7, with 7 bases identical to TRBD1. The CDR3 is made up of 14 amino acids. J gave up 6 bases and V 1 base, and 6 bases lay outside the gene matches. CDR1 and CDR2 (germline): SGHTA, FQGNSA. Here the CDR3 DNA reads TGTGCCAGCAGCTTAGGAGGGGGCAGTCGCGAGCAGTACTTC. This encodes CASSLGGGSREQYF.

This chain links TRBV5-4 with TRBJ2-7; maybe TRBD2 (6 bases). V was clipped by 4 bases and J by 5 bases, with 16 bases between them. The CDR3 has 14 amino acids. The germline gives CDR1 SGHNT, CDR2 YYREEE (reference sequence). The CDR3 reads CASSLRLEVDEQYF. DNA of the CDR3: TGTGCCAGCAGCCTCCGACTAGAGGTAGACGAGCAGTACTTC.

The chain has TRBV18 and TRBJ1-6; TRBD1 agrees at 8 bases. This CDR3 contains 16 residues. Trimming at V came to 2 bases and at J to 4 bases, leaving 4 bases not matched to a gene. Looked up from germline, CDR1 is KGHSH and CDR2 is LQKENI. The CDR3 loop is CASSPMTGDYNSPLHF. For the CDR3, the DNA is TGTGCCAGCTCACCAATGACAGGGGATTATAATTCACCCCTCCACTTT.

The chain combines TRBV19 with TRBJ1-2; weak D call: TRBD1 (6 bases). Trimming cost V 5 bases and J 4 bases, with 8 bases left between them. This CDR3 has 12 residues. Germline V gene data show CDR1 as LNHDA and CDR2 as SQIVND (reference sequence). The CDR3 DNA reads as TGTGCCAGTAGTCCACAGGGCTATGGCTACACCTTC. It yields the protein CASSPQGYGYTF. Using reference TRBV19 and TRBJ1-2 for the parts outside the CDR3, the full variable domain is DGGITQSPKYLFRKEGQNVTLSCEQNLNHDAMYWYRQDPGQGLRLIYYSQIVNDFQKGDIAEGYSVSREKKESFPLTVTSAQKNPTAFYLCASSPQGYGYTFGSGTRLTVV.

This chain uses TRBV29-1 with TRBJ2-3; weak D call: TRBD2 (5 bases). Germline V CDR1 and CDR2: SQVTM, ANQGSEA. Trimming shortened V by 4 bases and J by 2 bases, and 16 bases separated the two germline ends. The CDR3 runs to 15 residues. This CDR3 reads CSVAHWRAFTDTQYF. In DNA form, the CDR3 reads TGCAGCGTTGCCCATTGGCGGGCGTTCACAGATACGCAGTATTTT.

The table lists this clone with a few counts. The chain couples TRBV4-2 to TRBJ2-7, with TRBD1 identical over 9 bases. The CDR3 consists of 15 residues. V trimming: 0 bases; J trimming: 2 bases; junction bases outside the gene matches: 2. Looked up from germline, CDR1 is LGHNA and CDR2 is YNFKEQ. The CDR3 protein is CASSQEGQGPYEQYF. Written as DNA, the CDR3 is TGTGCCAGCAGCCAAGAGGGACAGGGACCCTACGAGCAGTACTTC.

V usage is TRBV10-3 and J usage is TRBJ1-1; no clear D. With 3 bases removed from V and 4 bases from J, the gap between germline ends came to 15 bases. The germline V gene encodes CDR1 ENHRY and CDR2 SYGVKD. The CDR3 loop spans 15 amino acids. CDR3 DNA: TGTGCCATCAGTGAATCTACGAATTCCCCCACTGAAGCTTTCTTT. The encoded protein is CAISESTNSPTEAFF.

The chain has TRBV6-5 and TRBJ2-3; the D is unclear. The CDR3 length is 14 residues. V gave up 0 bases and J gave up 5 bases, with 9 bases separating them. Germline V gives CDR1 MNHEY, CDR2 SVGAGI. DNA for the CDR3: TGTGCCAGCAGTTACTCTACCCCGGGAGATACGCAGTATTTT. It is translated as CASSYSTPGDTQYF.

The chain has TRBV4-3 and TRBJ1-1; 8 nucleotides line up with TRBD1. The CDR3 spans 15 residues. The trim removed 2 bases at V and 11 bases at J, leaving 13 bases unmatched. The germline gives CDR1 LGHNA, CDR2 YSLEER. For the CDR3, the DNA is TGCGCCAGCAGCCAACAGGATACAGGGGGGTTTGGGGCTTTCTTT. This encodes CASSQQDTGGFGAFF.

The chain joins TRBV30 to TRBJ2-5, with 11 bases identical to TRBD2. Per the germline V gene, CDR1 is GTSNPN and CDR2 is SVGIG (reference sequence). The V and J ends lost 3 bases and 3 bases, in that order; junction bases with no gene match: 6. This CDR3 comprises 15 residues. The CDR3 DNA follows: TGTGCCTGGAGGTTAGCGGGGGGGCCCAAAGAGACCCAGTACTTC. Its protein product is CAWRLAGGPKETQYF. Full variable domain (missing parts from reference TRBV30 and TRBJ2-5): SQTIHQWPATLVQPVGSPLSLECTVEGTSNPNLYWYRQAAGRGLQLLFYSVGIGQISSEVPQNLSASRPQDRQFILSSKKLLLSDSGFYLCAWRLAGGPKETQYFGPGTRLLVL.

This clone was counted a few times. This chain links TRBV12-3 or TRBV12-4 with TRBJ1-1; no definite D call. This CDR3 comprises 11 residues. V gave up 1 base and J gave up 6 bases, with 3 bases separating them. The CDR3 DNA is TGTGCCAGCAGTTTAGGGCCTGAAGCTTTCTTT. Encoded protein: CASSLGPEAFF.

This sequence joins TRBV7-5 and TRBJ2-2; TRBD2, the table's D call, lacks a check against the DNA. TRBV7-5 represents a pseudogene. The CDR3 sequence is 16 residues long. The CDR3 region is CASSRGSRAYTGELFF. The CDR3 bases are TGTGCCAGTAGCAGAGGGTCGAGGGCGTACACCGGGGAGCTGTTTTTT.

This chain links TRBV7-9 with TRBJ2-1, with 11 nucleotides matching TRBD2. CDR3 length equals 16 residues. Trimming took 5 bases from V and 6 from J; bases not matched to a gene: 9. From germline, CDR1 is SEHNR and CDR2 FQNEAQ (reference sequence). The CDR3 sequence is CASSPPGTSGGNEQFF. In DNA, the CDR3 is TGTGCCAGCAGCCCCCCGGGGACTAGCGGAGGCAATGAGCAGTTCTTC.

The chain uses TRBV10-3 and TRBJ2-1, with 13 bases fitting TRBD2. In germline, CDR1 is ENHRY, CDR2 SYGVKD. This CDR3 contains 17 residues. J was trimmed by 4 bases and V by 2 bases; bases with no gene match: 5. The CDR3 sequence: CAISEAGTSGTYNEQFF. The CDR3, as DNA: TGTGCCATCAGTGAGGCGGGGACTAGCGGGACATACAATGAGCAGTTCTTC.

This clone has just one count. J is TRBJ1-4 and V is TRBV2; D unclear. The CDR3 consists of 12 residues. V lost 4 bases, J lost 2 bases, and 2 bases lay in between. Germline V gene lookup returns CDR1 SNHLY and CDR2 FYNNEI. CDR3 in amino acids: CASSATNEKLFF. DNA for the CDR3: TGTGCCAGCAGTGCGACTAATGAAAAACTGTTTTTT.

The J gene is TRBJ2-3, the V gene TRBV11-3; a possible D gene is TRBD2 (7 bases). The CDR3 totals 14 residues. The ends were cut back, 5 bases at V and 2 bases at J, with 11 bases in the middle. Germline V gene sequence: CDR1 SGHNT, CDR2 YENEEA. CDR3 residues: CASSPGGVTDTQYF. CDR3 DNA sequence: TGTGCCAGCAGCCCGGGGGGCGTCACAGATACGCAGTATTTT. Combining the CDR3 with reference TRBV11-3 and TRBJ2-3 gives the whole variable domain EAGVVQSPRYKIIEKKQPVAFWCNPISGHNTLYWYLQNLGQGPELLIRYENEEAVDDSQLPKDRFSAERLKGVDSTLKIQPAELGDSAVYLCASSPGGVTDTQYFGPGTRLTVL.

The chain carries TRBV6-1 and TRBJ2-5, with a tentative D call TRBD1 (5 bases). The length of the CDR3 is 17 residues. Germline lookup yields CDR1 MNHNS and CDR2 SASEGT. V was clipped by 2 bases and J by 5 bases, with 21 bases between them. The CDR3 reads CASSEPRSPLGRETQYF. DNA for the CDR3: TGTGCCAGCAGTGAACCCCGTAGCCCCCTGGGGCGGGAGACCCAGTACTTC.

The chain joins TRBV5-1 to TRBJ1-4; 8 bases line up with TRBD1. There are 14 residues in the CDR3. The V segment lost 4 bases and the J segment 7 bases; nucleotides outside the gene matches: 6. Per germline, CDR1 SGHRS and CDR2 YFSETQ. The CDR3 nucleotides read TGCGCCAGCAGCACTGGACAGGGTGCTGAAAAACTGTTTTTT. Translation: CASSTGQGAEKLFF.

This chain links TRBV19 with TRBJ1-5; D remains unclear. Trimming left V 6 bases short and J 7 bases short, with 19 bases between. The length of the CDR3 is 15 residues. Germline CDR1 LNHDA, CDR2 SQIVND (reference sequence). Here the CDR3 reads CASSADRGSRQPQHF. Here the CDR3 DNA reads TGTGCCAGTAGCGCAGACCGGGGAAGCCGGCAGCCCCAGCATTTT.

The chain couples TRBV10-3 to TRBJ2-1, with 8 bases that match TRBD2. The trim removed 1 base at V and 8 bases at J, leaving 10 bases unmatched. Looked up from germline, CDR1 is ENHRY and CDR2 is SYGVKD. There are 16 residues in the CDR3. CDR3 bases: TGTGCCATCAGTGAGTTTCAAAGCGGGAGAGCCGATGAGCAGTTCTTC. Protein sequence: CAISEFQSGRADEQFF.

The gene calls are TRBV6-2 or TRBV6-3 and TRBJ2-1, with 9 positions matching TRBD1. The CDR3 length is 17 residues. Unmatched junction bases numbered 9, after V lost 4 bases and J lost 2 bases. Germline-derived CDR1 and CDR2 are MNHEY and SVGEGT. The CDR3: CASSLPPTGGAYNEQFF. The CDR3 nucleotides are TGTGCCAGCAGTTTACCCCCGACAGGGGGGGCCTACAATGAGCAGTTCTTC.

The J gene is TRBJ2-3, the V gene TRBV15; 11 nucleotides match TRBD2. The CDR3 is 18 amino acids. Losses at the gene ends were 0 bases for V and 3 bases for J; bases not matched to a gene: 8. Per the germline V gene, CDR1 is LNHNV and CDR2 is YYDKDF (reference sequence). The CDR3 DNA reads TGTGCCACCAGCAGAGATTTACTAGCGGGAGAGGATACAGATACGCAGTATTTT. This sequence encodes CATSRDLLAGEDTDTQYF.

This clone was recorded only once. This chain joins TRBV6-2 or TRBV6-3 and TRBJ1-6; 7 bases match TRBD1. Per the germline V gene, CDR1 is MNHEY and CDR2 is SVGEGT. V lost 5 bases, J lost 9 bases, and 10 bases stayed unmatched. This CDR3 spans 15 amino acids. The CDR3 spells CASSQTGQLLSPLHF. The CDR3 DNA reads TGTGCCAGCAGTCAAACGGGACAGTTGCTTTCACCCCTCCACTTT.

The V and J genes are TRBV7-3 and TRBJ1-2, with D unclear. Trimming cost V 4 bases and J 0 bases, with 12 bases left between them. This CDR3 is 15 amino acids long. Germline lookup yields CDR1 SGHTA and CDR2 FQGTGA. In nucleotides, the CDR3 is TGTGCCAGCAGCTCGACCGGGAGCTCTAACTATGGCTACACCTTC. This translates into CASSSTGSSNYGYTF.

V and J are TRBV19 and TRBJ1-2; unclear D gene. Trimming pared 0 bases from V and 2 bases from J, leaving 7 bases between. The CDR3 contains 14 residues. Germline assignment: CDR1 LNHDA and CDR2 SQIVND (reference sequence). The CDR3 region has the DNA TGTGCCAGTAGTATAGATGCACAGAACTATGGCTACACCTTC. The encoded protein is CASSIDAQNYGYTF.